Listed here are 9 T cell receptor beta chains from one sample, sequenced in a study of beta chain features in type 1 diabetes. The isolated RNA, all of it, was reverse transcribed, so expressed TCRB transcripts were what got sequenced. Here immunoSEQ multiplex PCR was the method, and the copy in TCRdb shows in-frame clones only, minus some. The sample includes under 300,000 clones, around 7.3% of them seen just once. The sample comprised central memory CD4+ T cells from blood. These receptors were collected from a woman under 30 in good health.

The V call is TRBV9, the J call TRBJ2-5; either TRBD1 or TRBD2 may supply D (6 bases each). The germline V and J ends were trimmed by 4 bases and 4 bases, with 14 bases remaining between them. The V gene's germline CDR1 is SGDLS and CDR2 YYNGEE. The CDR3 totals 14 residues. CDR3 DNA: TGTGCCAGCAGCCGCCAGGGGACTGGAGAGACCCAGTACTTC. Translated: CASSRQGTGETQYF.

The genes are TRBV12-5 and TRBJ2-2; 8 bases fit TRBD1. This CDR3 is 16 amino acids long. V was pared by 1 base and J by 5 bases, with 6 bases of the junction left unmatched. In germline, CDR1 is LGHNT, CDR2 FRNRAP. CDR3 nucleotides: TGTGCTAGTGGTTTGGACAGGGGGGAGCAGACCGGGGAGCTGTTTTTT. It yields the protein CASGLDRGEQTGELFF.

This clone was recorded a few times. The rearrangement uses TRBV11-2 and TRBJ2-7, with D unresolved. Germline CDR1 reads SGHAT; CDR2 reads FQNNGV. V was shortened by 4 bases and J by 0 bases, with 7 bases between the two germline ends. The CDR3 consists of 13 residues. CDR3 loop: CASSWRTSYEQYF. The CDR3 nucleotides are TGTGCCAGCAGCTGGCGTACCTCCTACGAGCAGTACTTC.

There are a few counts of this clone. The chain couples TRBV7-3 to TRBJ1-1; D is unclear. Trimming shortened V by 5 bases and J by 3 bases, and 13 bases separated the two germline ends. The CDR3 length is 14 residues. Per germline, CDR1 SGHTA and CDR2 FQGTGA. The DNA for the CDR3 is TGTGCCAGCAGCCTCGCGGGCGAGGACACTGAAGCTTTCTTT. Its translation is CASSLAGEDTEAFF. The full variable domain, its missing parts supplied by reference TRBV7-3 and TRBJ1-1, is GAGVSQTPSNKVTEKGKYVELRCDPISGHTALYWYRQSLGQGPEFLIYFQGTGAADDSGLPNDRFFAVRPEGSVSTLKIQRTERGDSAVYLCASSLAGEDTEAFFGQGTRLTVV.

The chain is built from TRBV28 and TRBJ2-5; weak D call: TRBD2 (5 bases). TRBJ2-7 matches the DNA end more closely, so the J call is doubtful. The CDR3 has 15 amino acids. CDR1 is MDHEN, CDR2 SYDVKM, per germline. The CDR3 bases are TGTGCCAGCACCTCGGCCGGGGAAAGGAGTGACGAGCAGTACTTC. Protein: CASTSAGERSDEQYF.

The V and J genes are TRBV6-1 and TRBJ1-3; TRBD1 is a possible D gene (5 bases). The germline V gene encodes CDR1 MNHNS and CDR2 SASEGT. The CDR3 extends over 14 amino acids. Trimming shortened V by 10 bases and J by 0 bases, and 13 bases separated the two germline ends. The CDR3 bases are TGTGCCACCACTGAAGGGGACTCTGGAAACACCATATATTTT. Its translation: CATTEGDSGNTIYF.

The chain combines TRBV7-9 with TRBJ1-1; no firm D call. The CDR3 has 12 amino acids. CDR1 and CDR2 from the germline V gene are SEHNR and FQNEAQ (reference sequence). Between the trimmed V and J ends, which lost 7 bases and 5 bases, there was a span of 11 bases. The DNA for the CDR3 is TGTGCCAGCATTGCCTGGGCAACTGAAGCTTTCTTT. Translating gives CASIAWATEAFF.

The chain is built from TRBV28 and TRBJ1-1; D ambiguous. This CDR3 has 12 residues. The V end lost 5 bases, the J end lost 7 bases, and 11 bases lay between the germline ends. Germline-derived CDR1 and CDR2 are MDHEN and SYDVKM. CDR3 in DNA: TGTGCCAGCAGTCCCTACCTCAATGAAGCTTTCTTT. It encodes CASSPYLNEAFF.

To note about this clone: With only one base between it and a far larger clone, this is likely a read error. The sample contains more than one DNA sequence encoding this CDR3. This chain uses TRBV7-9 with TRBJ2-7, with D possibly being TRBD1 or TRBD2 (5 bases each). The CDR3 totals 14 residues. Germline V CDR1 and CDR2: SEHNR, FQNEAQ (reference sequence). CDR3 region: CASSSGTGLTEQYF. CDR3 nucleotides: TGCGCCAGCAGCTCCGGGACCGGGCTCACCGAGCAGTACTTC.